This TCR beta chain is from a study of cytomegalovirus exposure and HLA in healthy donors. The PCR contained 60 Vbeta and 13 Jbeta primers. Here immunoSEQ multiplex PCR was the method, and the copy in TCRdb shows in-frame clones only, minus some. The profile shows some 130,000 clones, around four fifths of them singletons. About this clone: The antigen is not known.

Study observations and caveats: Analysis was carried out at a later point, and it linked a missense DCLRE1C variant to TCR beta V- and J-gene trimming. Rare TCR sequences predominated, though certain public TCRs were found in many donors. Presence/absence comparisons presumed near-even sequencing depth among donors.

V was clipped by 5 bases and J by 0 bases; unmatched bases: 3. CDR3 size: 13 residues. CDR1 GTSNPN and CDR2 SVGIG come from the germline V gene (reference sequence). The receptor was derived from a boy between 10 and 17 years old in good health and CMV-seronegative. Sequencing was done on a sample of PBMCs. The chain joins TRBV30 to TRBJ1-1, with 7 bases that match TRBD1. The CDR3 DNA reads as TGTGCCTGGGACAGGGAGATGAACACTGAAGCTTTCTTT. Translation gives CAWDREMNTEAFF.